This TCR beta chain was documented in a study of shared clonotypes between healthy human individuals. CD45RO-negative, CCR7-positively selected cells formed the naive CD8 fraction, excluding terminally differentiated effector memory CD45RA+ cells. In the sorted-subset replicate PCRs, 200 ng DNA, some 30,000 T cell genomes, was used. Only in-frame clones appear in the TCRdb table, and some are missing; sequencing was by immunoSEQ multiplex PCR. The data show some 2.1 million clones, with around 95% seen just once and roughly 1.7% held by the top ten. CDR1 and CDR2 (germline): SGHAT, FQNNGV. This CDR3 comprises 14 residues. Deletions cut 5 bases from V and 2 bases from J, with 10 bases between.

The TCR sequence derives from a man between 18 and 29 years old in good health. Some clones in this sample may be carry-over from other donors' samples. Source material: naive CD8+ T cells from PBMCs. The rearrangement uses TRBV11-2 and TRBJ2-1; no firm D call. The CDR3 region has the DNA TGTGCCAGCAGCCTAGTAGCTGCCTACAATGAGCAGTTCTTC. As protein: CASSLVAAYNEQFF.